The sequence of this T cell receptor beta chain was determined in a study of CD8+CD57+ T cells in acquired aplastic anemia. Study-level information: 3.2 ug was the average amount of DNA from sorted CD4+ and CD8+ cells. CD4+ cell libraries from healthy donors averaged approximately 10 million reads.

Note on this clonotype: Its antigen is unidentified.

CDR3 and TCR beta VDJ profiling relied on genomic DNA as the template. TCRdb called the reads again in MiXCR, with one record for every CDR3 protein. The sample has about 160,000 distinct CDR3 sequences; about 48% are singletons. The CDR3 runs 13 residues. The germline gives CDR1 SGHTA, CDR2 FQGNSA. V lost 5 bases to trimming and J lost 2 bases; unmatched junction nucleotides: 2. General observations from the study: Patients and controls shared approximately 30 CD8+ CDR3 sequences. In CD8+ cells, Simpson's diversity showed no significant difference between patients and controls.

The sample comprised sorted CD4+, CD8+, or CD8+CD57+ T cells (not recorded which) from PBMCs. The chain uses TRBV7-2 and TRBJ2-7, with TRBD1 matching over 8 bases. This clonotype was sampled from a human donor in good health. In nucleotides, the CDR3 is TGTGCCAGCAGCACGACAGGGGCCTACGAGCAGTACTTC. Encoded protein: CASSTTGAYEQYF.